In its sample, the clone carrying this T cell receptor (beta chain) was seen many times. Its antigen is as yet unknown. The sample belongs to a study of Graves' ophthalmopathy and Graves' hyperthyroidism. The CDR3 has 16 amino acids. Germline V gene data show CDR1 as LNHDA and CDR2 as SQIVND (reference sequence). V lost 3 bases to trimming and J lost 1 base, with 10 bases between them. Additional autoimmune diseases, uncontrolled infections, pregnancy or lactation disqualified patients. From fresh peripheral blood, around 11 ml in volume, the PBMCs were obtained. Study-wide results and limits: The model's prediction of ophthalmopathy progression had about 70% sensitivity and roughly 77% specificity.

RNA transcripts served as template for amplifying TCR beta CDR3 sequences. RT-PCR in the first round used HTBI primers; a second-round multiplex PCR followed. TCRdb called the multiplex PCR reads again in MiXCR, with one record for every CDR3 protein. Of a few hundred thousand distinct CDR3 sequences in the sample, 20% to 25% are singletons; the top ten hold around two fifths. The chain uses TRBV19 and TRBJ1-6; D remains unclear. Source material: peripheral blood. The receptor comes from a woman aged 50 to 60 with Graves' ophthalmopathy. In DNA form, the CDR3 reads TGTGCCAGTAGTATGGGGTCGAGGTCCTATAATTCACCCCTCCACTTT. This gives the protein CASSMGSRSYNSPLHF. The whole variable domain, filled in from reference TRBV19 and TRBJ1-6, reads DGGITQSPKYLFRKEGQNVTLSCEQNLNHDAMYWYRQDPGQGLRLIYYSQIVNDFQKGDIAEGYSVSREKKESFPLTVTSAQKNPTAFYLCASSMGSRSYNSPLHFGNGTRLTVT.